This entry describes one TCR beta chain. The antigen is undetermined. TCRdb used MiXCR to reprocess the reads, holding one entry per CDR3 protein. The sample records around 750,000 distinct CDR3 sequences, about 31% being singletons. Looked up from germline, CDR1 is SEHNR and CDR2 is FQNEAQ (reference sequence). The V gene end was trimmed by 1 base and the J gene end by 3 bases; junction bases not matched to a gene: 4. This CDR3 contains 15 residues. The data were obtained in a study of T cell repertoires in cytomegalovirus infection. Study background: As its CMV epitopes, the study selected recently identified HLA-C-restricted and well-studied HLA-B-restricted targets.

This sequence joins TRBV7-9 and TRBJ2-5; 8 bases agree with TRBD2. The TCR comes from a human donor in good health (CMV status not recorded). Some clones in this sample may be carry-over from other donors' samples. The sequences come from cultured CD8+ T cells from PBMCs, collected from culture after CMV antigen stimulation. The CDR3 loop reads CASSLGIGGEETQYF. CDR3 bases: TGTGCCAGCAGCTTAGGCATCGGGGGGGAAGAGACCCAGTACTTC. Based on the CDR3 plus reference TRBV7-9 and TRBJ2-5, the full variable domain is DTGVSQNPRHKITKRGQNVTFRCDPISEHNRLYWYRQTLGQGPEFLTYFQNEAQLEKSRLLSDRFSAERPKGSFSTLEIQRTEQGDSAMYLCASSLGIGGEETQYFGPGTRLLVL.